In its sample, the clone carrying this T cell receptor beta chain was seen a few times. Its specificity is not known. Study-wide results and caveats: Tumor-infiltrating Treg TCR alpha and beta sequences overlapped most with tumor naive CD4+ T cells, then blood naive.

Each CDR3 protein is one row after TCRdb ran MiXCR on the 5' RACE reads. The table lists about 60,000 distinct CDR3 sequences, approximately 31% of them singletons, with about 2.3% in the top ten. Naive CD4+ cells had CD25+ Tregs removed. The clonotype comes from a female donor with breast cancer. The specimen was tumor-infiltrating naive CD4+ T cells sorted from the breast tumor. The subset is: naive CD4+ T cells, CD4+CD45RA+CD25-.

The CDR3 here is CASSLGQGKHNEQFF. CDR3 in DNA: TGCGCCAGCAGCTTAGGGCAGGGAAAACACAATGAGCAGTTCTTC. J is TRBJ2-1 and V is TRBV5-1; tentatively, D is TRBD1 (5 bases). The CDR3 extends over 15 amino acids. Germline V CDR1 and CDR2: SGHRS, YFSETQ. The ends were cut back, 2 bases at V and 5 bases at J, with 14 bases in the middle.